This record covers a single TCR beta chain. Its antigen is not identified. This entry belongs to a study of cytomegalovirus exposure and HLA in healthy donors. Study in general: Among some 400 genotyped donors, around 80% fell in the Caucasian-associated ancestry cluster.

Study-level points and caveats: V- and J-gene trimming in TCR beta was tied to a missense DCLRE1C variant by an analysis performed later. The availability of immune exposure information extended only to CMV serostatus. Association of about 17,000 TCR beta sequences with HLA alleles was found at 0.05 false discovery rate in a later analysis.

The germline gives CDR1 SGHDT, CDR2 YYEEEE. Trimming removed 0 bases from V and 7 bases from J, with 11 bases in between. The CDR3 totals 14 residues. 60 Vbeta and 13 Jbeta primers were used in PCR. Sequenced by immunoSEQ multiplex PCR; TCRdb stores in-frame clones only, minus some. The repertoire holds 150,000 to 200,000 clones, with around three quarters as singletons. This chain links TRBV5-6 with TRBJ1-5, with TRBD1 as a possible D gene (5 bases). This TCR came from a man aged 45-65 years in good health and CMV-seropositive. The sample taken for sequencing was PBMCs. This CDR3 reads CASSLVQGGQPQHF. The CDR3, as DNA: TGTGCCAGCAGCTTGGTCCAGGGAGGGCAGCCCCAGCATTTT.